This is a list of T cell receptor beta chains from one sample in a study of blood T cell repertoires in COVID-19. The data were produced by immunoSEQ multiplex PCR, yet TCRdb's version contains in-frame clones alone and is incomplete. The sample includes about 300,000 clones, approximately 88% seen only once; the top ten take around 1.6%. Sequencing was performed on peripheral blood. All receptors come from a young woman with COVID-19, enrolled during active disease. CDR3s include the opening cysteine and the closing phenylalanine or tryptophan. D genes are given only for firm matches. The listing skips clone size in some rows; elsewhere it reads once, few, many or a size class.

D gene,V gene,J gene,clone size,CDR3 protein,CDR3 DNA
TRBD1,TRBV11-2,TRBJ1-2,NA,CASSQRSGTGFGYTF,TGTGCCAGCAGCCAGAGATCCGGGACAGGGTTCGGCTACACCTTC
TRBD1,TRBV5-1,TRBJ1-5,NA,CASSESGTGGNQPQHF,TGCGCCAGCAGCGAATCCGGGACAGGGGGAAATCAGCCCCAGCATTTT
NA,TRBV6-5,TRBJ1-2,NA,CASRDTGRGYTF,TGTGCCAGCAGAGATACAGGGAGAGGCTACACCTTC
TRBD2,TRBV2,TRBJ2-2,NA,CASSETLAGGRTGELFF,TGTGCCAGCAGTGAAACACTAGCGGGGGGGCGTACCGGGGAGCTGTTTTTT
TRBD2,TRBV25-1,TRBJ2-3,NA,CASSESIRGADTQYF,TGTGCCAGCAGTGAATCTATTCGGGGGGCAGATACGCAGTATTTT
NA,TRBV28,TRBJ1-5,NA,CASSTPYRDFF,TGTGCCAGCAGTACTCCGTACAGGGATTTTTTT
TRBD2,TRBV7-9,TRBJ2-3,NA,CASSLASSGGPTDTQYF,TGTGCCAGCAGCTTAGCGTCTAGCGGGGGCCCCACAGATACGCAGTATTTT
TRBD2,TRBV2,TRBJ2-3,once,CASRVAGGTDTQYF,TGTGCCAGCAGAGTAGCGGGGGGAACAGATACGCAGTATTTT
TRBD2,TRBV5-1,TRBJ2-3,NA,CASSPGLAGGPSDTQYF,TGCGCCAGCAGCCCGGGACTAGCGGGGGGGCCGTCAGATACGCAGTATTTT
NA,TRBV5-4,TRBJ2-1,NA,CASSLTRVSSYNEQFF,TGTGCCAGCAGCTTGACGAGGGTCAGCTCCTACAATGAGCAGTTCTTC
TRBD1,TRBV15,TRBJ1-2,NA,CATSRDRGDGYTF,TGTGCCACCAGCAGAGACAGGGGGGATGGCTACACCTTC
TRBD2,TRBV6-2/TRBV6-3,TRBJ2-2,NA,CASSYSKVLAGSGTGELFF,TGTGCCAGCAGTTACTCGAAGGTACTAGCGGGGTCGGGCACCGGGGAGCTGTTTTTT
TRBD2,TRBV7-2,TRBJ2-5,NA,CASRPRGGGETQYF,TGTGCCAGCAGGCCACGGGGGGGTGGTGAGACCCAGTACTTC
NA,TRBV6-6,TRBJ1-1,NA,CASSLTGLNTEAFF,TGTGCCAGCAGTTTGACAGGACTCAACACTGAAGCTTTCTTT
NA,TRBV7-2,TRBJ1-6,NA,CASSLVSGNDSPLHF,TGTGCCAGCAGCTTGGTCTCGGGGAACGATTCACCCCTCCACTTT
NA,TRBV12-3/TRBV12-4,TRBJ2-5,NA,CASSSRVGETQYF,TGTGCCAGCAGTTCCAGGGTAGGGGAGACCCAGTACTTC
TRBD1,TRBV6-5,TRBJ1-1,NA,CATRQGLGTEAFF,TGTGCCACCCGACAGGGCTTGGGCACTGAAGCTTTCTTT
NA,TRBV2,TRBJ1-2,NA,CALRSGGLPIYGYTF,TGTGCCTTACGAAGCGGGGGGCTTCCCATCTATGGCTACACCTTC
TRBD2,TRBV11-3,TRBJ2-3,NA,CASSPRLAGNTDTQYF,TGTGCCAGCAGCCCCCGACTAGCGGGAAACACAGATACGCAGTATTTT
TRBD1,TRBV9,TRBJ1-4,NA,CASSPQTGGNEKLFF,TGTGCCAGCAGCCCCCAGACAGGGGGGAATGAAAAACTGTTTTTT
NA,TRBV4-1,TRBJ1-5,NA,CASSQDRAGGNQPQHF,TGCGCCAGCAGCCAAGATCGAGCAGGGGGCAATCAGCCCCAGCATTTT
NA,TRBV19,TRBJ1-1,NA,CATIGGLNTEAFF,TGTGCCACCATAGGAGGTTTGAACACTGAAGCTTTCTTT
NA,TRBV5-1,TRBJ1-3,NA,CASSLEGPGWRRGNTIYF,TGCGCCAGCAGCTTGGAAGGCCCAGGGTGGCGGCGGGGAAACACCATATATTTT
TRBD2,TRBV19,TRBJ2-1,NA,CASSPTSGGYNEQFF,TGTGCCAGTAGTCCCACTAGCGGGGGCTACAATGAGCAGTTCTTC
NA,TRBV13,TRBJ2-3,NA,CASSRAPDTQYF,TGTGCCAGCAGCAGAGCTCCAGATACGCAGTATTTT
TRBD1,TRBV9,TRBJ2-1,NA,CASSPHRGPNEQFF,TGTGCCAGCAGCCCTCACAGGGGTCCCAATGAGCAGTTCTTC
NA,TRBV6-5,TRBJ1-1,NA,CASSYGGVRTEAFF,TGTGCCAGCAGTTACGGCGGGGTGCGGACTGAAGCTTTCTTT
NA,TRBV6-2/TRBV6-3,TRBJ1-2,NA,CASSSFSDRRYGYTF,TGTGCCAGCAGTTCTTTCTCGGACAGAAGATATGGCTACACCTTC
NA,TRBV2,TRBJ1-1,NA,CASSETSGVNTEAFF,TGTGCCAGCAGTGAAACGTCCGGGGTAAACACTGAAGCTTTCTTT